Shown below are 28 T cell receptor beta chains from a single sample sequenced in a study of monozygotic twins with inflammatory bowel disease. TCRdb reprocessed the 5' RACE reads and reports one entry per CDR3 protein, with no DNA. The listing records more than 300,000 distinct CDR3 sequences. The sequencing sample was made of blood. The receptors here all came from a human donor with ulcerative colitis or Crohn's disease, or a healthy co-twin of an affected twin (not recorded which).

This sequence joins TRBV4-2 and TRBJ2-2; TCRdb calls TRBD2, which cannot be checked without DNA. CDR1 and CDR2 (germline): LGHNA, YNFKEQ. The CDR3 has 18 residues. CDR3 loop: CASSHITGTSGGTGELFF.

The chain is built from TRBV15 and TRBJ2-5. The germline V gene has CDR1 LNHNV and CDR2 YYDKDF (reference sequence). The CDR3 covers 16 residues. The CDR3 loop reads CATSLHRTVNGETQYF.

This chain connects TRBV3-1 to TRBJ2-1; absent DNA, TCRdb's TRBD2 call cannot be checked. CDR1 and CDR2 from the germline V gene are LGHDT and YNNKEL (reference sequence). The CDR3 length is 19 residues. This CDR3 reads CASSQDGTSGGSSYNEQFF.

The chain carries TRBV15 and TRBJ2-1; checking the TCRdb D call of TRBD2 is not possible without DNA. This CDR3 region has 15 residues. Germline V gene lookup returns CDR1 LNHNV and CDR2 YYDKDF (reference sequence). CDR3 loop: CATSRDPAGNNEQFF.

This chain connects TRBV4-3 to TRBJ2-7. The germline CDR1 and CDR2 sequences are LGHNA and YSLEER. This CDR3 comprises 15 residues. The chain's CDR3 is CASSQVSLGSYEQYF.

V gene TRBV6-1 combines with J gene TRBJ2-3; checking the TCRdb D call of TRBD2 is not possible without DNA. The CDR3 length is 14 residues. Germline V lookup: CDR1 MNHNS, CDR2 SASEGT. The chain's CDR3 is CANSRVAGVDTQYF.

This chain uses TRBV4-3 with TRBJ1-1; there is no DNA to check the TCRdb D call of TRBD1. This CDR3 is built from 17 residues. Germline CDR1 and CDR2: LGHNA and YSLEER. The CDR3 sequence: CASSQDGRGGNTAEAFF.

The chain is built from TRBV27 and TRBJ2-3; the D gene TCRdb calls, TRBD2, cannot be checked with no DNA. CDR1 and CDR2 from the germline V gene are MNHEY and SMNVEV (reference sequence). This CDR3 region has 14 residues. CDR3 amino acids: CASSLQGRTDTQYF.

This sequence joins TRBV4-2 and TRBJ2-3; TCRdb names TRBD2, which stays unverified in the absence of DNA. The CDR3 is 15 residues long. CDR1 is LGHNA, CDR2 YNFKEQ, per germline. The CDR3 loop is CASSQGLASTDTQYF.

V is TRBV19 and J is TRBJ1-4; TCRdb's D call of TRBD1 is untestable without DNA. There are 14 residues in the CDR3. CDR1 and CDR2 (germline): LNHDA, SQIVND (reference sequence). Here the CDR3 reads CASTLTGGAEKLFF.

This chain links TRBV29-1 with TRBJ2-5; TCRdb outputs TRBD1, but without DNA this stays unchecked. The CDR3 is 12 residues long. Germline CDR1 is SQVTM and CDR2 is ANQGSEA. CDR3 amino acids: CSVEGTQETQYF. The complete variable domain, with remaining parts taken from reference TRBV29-1 and TRBJ2-5, reads SAVISQKPSRDICQRGTSLTIQCQVDSQVTMMFWYRQQPGQSLTLIATANQGSEATYESGFVIDKFPISRPNLTFSTLTVSNMSPEDSSIYLCSVEGTQETQYFGPGTRLLVL.

The rearrangement links TRBV6-2 or TRBV6-3 to TRBJ2-3; TCRdb's D call of TRBD2 is untestable without DNA. Germline V gene data show CDR1 as MNHEY and CDR2 as SVGEGT. CDR3 size: 16 residues. The chain's CDR3 is CASSNSLAGPVHTQYF.

The J gene is TRBJ1-5, the V gene TRBV5-1; the D gene TCRdb calls, TRBD1, cannot be checked with no DNA. CDR3 length: 15 residues. Looked up from germline, CDR1 is SGHRS and CDR2 is YFSETQ. The CDR3 loop reads CVSSLAPGAGQPQHF. Filled out from reference TRBV5-1 and TRBJ1-5, the complete variable domain reads KAGVTQTPRYLIKTRGQQVTLSCSPISGHRSVSWYQQTPGQGLQFLFEYFSETQRNKGNFPGRFSGRQFSNSRSEMNVSTLELGDSALYLCVSSLAPGAGQPQHFGDGTRLSIL.

The V call is TRBV12-3 or TRBV12-4, the J call TRBJ1-2; the TCRdb call, TRBD1, lacks DNA for checking. CDR3 size: 14 residues. This CDR3 is CASRGTGEDYGYTF.

The chain couples TRBV6-4 to TRBJ2-3. CDR3 length: 14 residues. Germline V gene sequence: CDR1 MRHNA, CDR2 SNTAGT. CDR3 sequence reads: CASSDAGDTDTQYF.

This chain joins TRBV11-1 and TRBJ2-1; TCRdb selects TRBD1, and the lack of DNA leaves this call unchecked. CDR3 length: 18 amino acids. Germline V gene lookup returns CDR1 SGHAT and CDR2 FQDESV (reference sequence). The CDR3 protein is CASSAPSGTSSSYNEQFF.

The chain couples TRBV4-3 to TRBJ2-2; there is no DNA to check the TCRdb D call of TRBD2. Per the germline V gene, CDR1 is LGHNA and CDR2 is YSLEER. There are 15 residues in the CDR3. The CDR3: CASSPPSAGTGELFF.

J is TRBJ2-3 and V is TRBV20-1; TCRdb indicates TRBD2, and absent DNA this call remains unverified. The CDR3 loop spans 14 amino acids. Per germline, CDR1 DFQATT and CDR2 SNEGSKA (reference sequence). The CDR3 loop is CSAILAGSTDTQYF.

V gene TRBV7-9 combines with J gene TRBJ1-4; TCRdb names TRBD1, which stays unverified in the absence of DNA. The CDR3 covers 13 residues. Germline assignment: CDR1 SEHNR and CDR2 FQNEAQ (reference sequence). This CDR3 is CASTGQINEKLFF.

V gene TRBV12-3 or TRBV12-4 combines with J gene TRBJ2-3; as DNA is missing, the TRBD1 call by TCRdb cannot be tested. This CDR3 spans 16 amino acids. Here the CDR3 reads CASSSRGGGLGDTQYF.

The V and J genes are TRBV4-1 and TRBJ2-7. There are 13 residues in the CDR3. Germline values: CDR1 MGHRA, CDR2 YSYEKL. The CDR3 spells CASSQVGVQEEYF.

The chain links TRBV20-1 to TRBJ1-4; TCRdb lists TRBD1, though no DNA is available to test this call. CDR3 length: 15 amino acids. The germline CDR1 and CDR2 sequences are DFQATT and SNEGSKA (reference sequence). CDR3 sequence reads: CSARAPGETNEKLFF.

The gene calls are TRBV6-2 or TRBV6-3 and TRBJ1-6. Germline-derived CDR1 and CDR2 are MNHEY and SVGEGT. CDR3 size: 11 residues. CDR3 region: CASSQNSPLHF.

The chain employs TRBV6-1 and TRBJ2-7; absent DNA, TCRdb's TRBD1 call cannot be checked. From germline, CDR1 is MNHNS and CDR2 SASEGT. The CDR3 covers 14 residues. The CDR3 spells CASSVRVMTYEQYF.

The V call is TRBV7-2, the J call TRBJ2-1; TCRdb picks TRBD1, but there is no DNA to check that call. From germline, CDR1 is SGHTA and CDR2 FQGNSA. CDR3 length: 16 amino acids. This chain's CDR3 is CASPLWGGGFYNEQFF.

This chain links TRBV5-1 with TRBJ1-1. The CDR3 has 14 amino acids. CDR1 and CDR2 from the germline V gene are SGHRS and YFSETQ. CDR3 region: CASSLVGGTTEAFF.

The V and J genes are TRBV5-1 and TRBJ2-1; absent DNA, TCRdb's TRBD2 call cannot be checked. The CDR3 sequence is 17 residues long. CDR1 and CDR2 from the germline V gene are SGHRS and YFSETQ. CDR3 amino acids: CASRSFGGTSSYNEQFF. The full variable domain, rest sourced from reference TRBV5-1 and TRBJ2-1, is KAGVTQTPRYLIKTRGQQVTLSCSPISGHRSVSWYQQTPGQGLQFLFEYFSETQRNKGNFPGRFSGRQFSNSRSEMNVSTLELGDSALYLCASRSFGGTSSYNEQFFGPGTRLTVL.

The chain has TRBV4-1 and TRBJ2-7. The V gene's germline CDR1 is MGHRA and CDR2 YSYEKL. The CDR3 loop spans 12 amino acids. The CDR3 here is CASSQVEREQYF.